Sequencing of this T cell receptor (beta chain) was carried out in a study of CD8+ T cells in alopecia areata. Study background: Those patients who were treated received oral tofacitinib, which was given at 5 to 10 mg twice daily for moderate-to-severe alopecia areata. Treatment with tofacitinib (6 to 18 months) was followed by 6 months off drug. Notes on the study in general: Researchers report lesional scalp, most notably alopecia totalis/universalis, outstripped normal scalp in clonality.

Germline V gene data show CDR1 as GTSNPN and CDR2 as SVGIG (reference sequence). The CDR3 loop spans 13 amino acids. The V end lost 0 bases, the J end lost 1 base, and 6 bases lay between the germline ends. Reverse transcription of extracted RNA yielded cDNA, which provided the sequencing template. Clones were sequenced by immunoSEQ multiplex PCR, and TCRdb holds only the in-frame ones, with some missing. There are around 140,000 clones in the sample; around 49% occur only once, and 0.8% to 1% lies in the top ten. This clone has only a few counts. The antigen is undetermined. This specimen was CD4+ T cells sorted from blood, taken at week 0. The chain employs TRBV30 and TRBJ1-2; D remains unclear. The TCR comes from a human donor with alopecia areata. The CDR3 DNA follows: TGTGCCTGGAGTGTGGGCAGTAACTATGGCTACACCTTC. Translating gives CAWSVGSNYGYTF.